Below, one T cell receptor (beta chain) is given with its context. V trimming: 0 bases; J trimming: 8 bases; junction bases outside the gene matches: 12. From germline, CDR1 is MNHEY and CDR2 SVGAGI. The CDR3 is 16 amino acids. Using immunoSEQ multiplex PCR, the repertoire was profiled, and TCRdb retains in-frame clones only, with some absent. The top ten clones hold approximately 0.28% of a sample with 75,000 to 90,000 clones, 90% to 95% of them seen once. The source of the sample is a study of technical replicates of blood from a few donors. Sequences were obtained from T cells isolated from PBMCs. The clonotype comes from a human donor in good health. The J gene is TRBJ1-2, the V gene TRBV6-5; 7 nucleotides match TRBD1. CDR3 protein: CASSYSGLGTAEGYTF. As DNA, the CDR3 is TGTGCCAGCAGTTACTCGGGTTTGGGGACAGCGGAGGGCTACACCTTC.